This TCR beta chain comes out of a study of beta chain features in type 1 diabetes. The germline CDR1 and CDR2 sequences are GTSNPN and SVGIG (reference sequence). The CDR3 is made up of 13 amino acids. Deletions cut 2 bases from V and 12 bases from J, with 17 bases between. Overall study findings and caveats: In comparison with healthy donors, patients had naive, central memory and Treg TCRB repertoires that appeared more similar. There was a moderate but significant shortening of TCRB CDR3s in all four CD4+ subsets of Type 1 diabetes patients. Type 1 diabetes patients had fewer VDJ junction insertions and more deletions.

This clone was observed a few times. What it recognizes is unknown. Researchers reported sorting CD4+ naive, central memory, regulatory and stem cell-like memory cells via CD45RO/CCR7/CD25/CD127/CD95/CD27. Of the isolated RNA, all was reverse transcribed, and so the sequenced material was expressed TCRB transcripts. Libraries were prepared by immunoSEQ multiplex PCR; TCRdb keeps only in-frame clonotypes and omits some of them. The table records a few hundred thousand clones, about 26% of them present only once. The sequenced sample was central memory CD4+ T cells from blood. The chain is built from TRBV30 and TRBJ2-1; possibly TRBD2 for D (6 bases). The receptor was derived from a man aged 30 to 39 in good health. CDR3: CAWSRDSNQGQFF. The CDR3 DNA sequence: TGTGCCTGGAGTAGGGACTCGAACCAGGGGCAGTTCTTC.